The present TCR beta chain was sequenced within a study of radiotherapy plus CTLA-4 blockade in lung cancer. Study-level information: Objective responses were recorded in roughly 20% of patients, with disease control recorded in 25% to 40%.

General observations from the study: Following radiotherapy plus ipilimumab, tumor-derived TCR clones expanded in the blood.

Some clones are missing from TCRdb's copy, which holds only in-frame ones; the method was immunoSEQ multiplex PCR. The table lists 80,000 to 100,000 clones, about 91% of them singletons, with 4% to 6% in the top ten. Points on this clone: Antigen specificity is unknown.

Germline V lookup: CDR1 SGHNT, CDR2 YYREEE (reference sequence). The CDR3 contains 15 residues. Trimming pared 0 bases from V and 6 bases from J, leaving 13 bases between. This clonotype was obtained from a human donor with non-small cell lung cancer that progressed on radiotherapy plus ipilimumab. Material: peripheral blood, obtained from a patient treated with radiotherapy plus ipilimumab. The chain recombines TRBV5-4 with TRBJ2-1, with D maybe TRBD2 (5 bases). The CDR3 sequence: CASSLERAPSNEQFF. The CDR3 DNA sequence: TGTGCCAGCAGCTTGGAGAGGGCTCCCAGCAATGAGCAGTTCTTC.